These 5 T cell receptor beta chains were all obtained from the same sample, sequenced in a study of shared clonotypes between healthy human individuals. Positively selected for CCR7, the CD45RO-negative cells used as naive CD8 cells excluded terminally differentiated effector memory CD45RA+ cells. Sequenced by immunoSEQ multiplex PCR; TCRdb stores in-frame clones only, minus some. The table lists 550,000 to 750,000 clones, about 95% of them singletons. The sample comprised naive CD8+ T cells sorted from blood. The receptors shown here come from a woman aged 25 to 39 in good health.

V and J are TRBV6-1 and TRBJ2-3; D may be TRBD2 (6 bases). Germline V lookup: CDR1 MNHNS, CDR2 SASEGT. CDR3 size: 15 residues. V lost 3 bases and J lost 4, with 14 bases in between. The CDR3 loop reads CASSEDTGEADTQYF. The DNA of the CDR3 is TGTGCCAGCAGTGAGGATACGGGAGAGGCAGATACGCAGTATTTT.

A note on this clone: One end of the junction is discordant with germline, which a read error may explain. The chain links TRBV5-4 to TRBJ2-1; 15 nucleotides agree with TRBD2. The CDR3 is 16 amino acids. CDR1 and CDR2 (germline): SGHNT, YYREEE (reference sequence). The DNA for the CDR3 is TGTGCCAGCAGCCTCGGACTAGCGGGAGGGCCTGGAGGGTCGATCTTC. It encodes CASSLGLAGGPGGSIF.

CDR3 sequence reads: CASSRPSGRSLGEETQYF. The CDR3 DNA sequence: TGTGCCAGCAGCCGCCCTAGCGGGAGGTCCCTAGGGGAAGAGACCCAGTACTTC. The V gene is TRBV5-4, the J gene TRBJ2-5; 11 bases are a match to TRBD2. Germline loops: CDR1 SGHNT, CDR2 YYREEE (reference sequence). Trimming at V came to 4 bases and at J to 3 bases, leaving 14 bases not matched to a gene. This CDR3 contains 18 residues.

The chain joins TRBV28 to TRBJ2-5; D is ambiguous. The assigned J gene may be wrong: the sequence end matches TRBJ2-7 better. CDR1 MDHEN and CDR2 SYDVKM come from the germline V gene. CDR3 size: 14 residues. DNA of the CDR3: TGTGCCAGCAAAACCCGGACCCACTCCTACGAGCAGTACTTC. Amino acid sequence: CASKTRTHSYEQYF.

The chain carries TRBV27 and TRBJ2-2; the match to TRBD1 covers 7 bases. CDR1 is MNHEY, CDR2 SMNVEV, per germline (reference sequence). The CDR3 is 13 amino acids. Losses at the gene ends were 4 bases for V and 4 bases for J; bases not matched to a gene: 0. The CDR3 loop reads CASSSGGTGELFF. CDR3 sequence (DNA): TGTGCCAGCAGTTCAGGGGGCACCGGGGAGCTGTTTTTT.